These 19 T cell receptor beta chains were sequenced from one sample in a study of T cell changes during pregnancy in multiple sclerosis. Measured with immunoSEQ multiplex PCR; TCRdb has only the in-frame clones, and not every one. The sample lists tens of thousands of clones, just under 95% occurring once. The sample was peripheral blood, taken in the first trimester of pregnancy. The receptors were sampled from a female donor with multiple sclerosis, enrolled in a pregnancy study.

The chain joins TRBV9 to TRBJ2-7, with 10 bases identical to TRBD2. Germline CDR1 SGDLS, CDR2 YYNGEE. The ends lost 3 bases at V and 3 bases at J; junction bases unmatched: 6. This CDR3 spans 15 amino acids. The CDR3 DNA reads TGTGCCAGCAGCGCCGGACTAGCGGAACACTACGAGCAGTACTTC. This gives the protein CASSAGLAEHYEQYF.

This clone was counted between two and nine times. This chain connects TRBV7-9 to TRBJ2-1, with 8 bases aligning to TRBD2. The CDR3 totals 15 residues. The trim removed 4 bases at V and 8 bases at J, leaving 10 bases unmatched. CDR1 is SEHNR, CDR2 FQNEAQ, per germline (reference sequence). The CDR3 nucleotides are TGTGCCAGCAGCTCGACTAGCGTCAGAGGGGATGAGCAGTTCTTC. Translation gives CASSSTSVRGDEQFF.

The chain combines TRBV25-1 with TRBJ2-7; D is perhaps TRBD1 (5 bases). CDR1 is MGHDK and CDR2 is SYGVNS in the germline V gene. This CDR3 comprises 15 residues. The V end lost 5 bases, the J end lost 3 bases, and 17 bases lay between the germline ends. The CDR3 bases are TGTGCCAGCAGTAGTCCTCGACAGACCATCTACGAGCAGTACTTC. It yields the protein CASSSPRQTIYEQYF.

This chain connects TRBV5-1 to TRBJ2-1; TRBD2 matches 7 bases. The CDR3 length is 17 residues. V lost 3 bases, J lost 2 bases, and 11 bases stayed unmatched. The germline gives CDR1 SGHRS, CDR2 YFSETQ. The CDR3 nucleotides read TGCGCCAGCAGCTACGTCCCCGGACTAGGAGCCTACAATGAGCAGTTCTTC. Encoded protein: CASSYVPGLGAYNEQFF.

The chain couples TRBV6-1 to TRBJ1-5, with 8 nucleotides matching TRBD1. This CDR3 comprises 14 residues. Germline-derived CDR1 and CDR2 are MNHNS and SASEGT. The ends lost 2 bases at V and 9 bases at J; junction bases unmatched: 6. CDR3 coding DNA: TGTGCCAGCAGTGAATACAGGGGGTCTATGCCCCAGCATTTT. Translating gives CASSEYRGSMPQHF.

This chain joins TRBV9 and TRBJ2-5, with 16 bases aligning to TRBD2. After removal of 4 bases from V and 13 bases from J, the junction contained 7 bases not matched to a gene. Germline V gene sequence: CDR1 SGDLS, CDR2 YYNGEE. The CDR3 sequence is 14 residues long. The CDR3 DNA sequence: TGTGCCAGCAGCCCTGGGACTAGCGGGGGGGTGGGGTACTTC. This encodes CASSPGTSGGVGYF.

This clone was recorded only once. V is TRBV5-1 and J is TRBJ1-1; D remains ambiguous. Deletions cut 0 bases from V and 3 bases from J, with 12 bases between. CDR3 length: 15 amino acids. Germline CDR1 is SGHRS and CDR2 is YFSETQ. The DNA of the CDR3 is TGCGCCAGCAGCTTGGATAGCAGATTAGACACTGAAGCTTTCTTT. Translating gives CASSLDSRLDTEAFF.

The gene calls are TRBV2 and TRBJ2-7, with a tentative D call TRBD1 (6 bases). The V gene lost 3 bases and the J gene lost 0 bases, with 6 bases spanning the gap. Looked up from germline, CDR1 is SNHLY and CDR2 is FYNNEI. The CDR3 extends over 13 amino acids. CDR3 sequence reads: CASSETGSYEQYF. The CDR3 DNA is TGTGCCAGCAGTGAGACAGGCTCCTACGAGCAGTACTTC.

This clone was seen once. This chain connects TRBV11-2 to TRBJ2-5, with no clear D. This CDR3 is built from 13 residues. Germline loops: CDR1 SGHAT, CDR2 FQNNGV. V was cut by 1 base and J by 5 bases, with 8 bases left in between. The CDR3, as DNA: TGTGCCAGCAGCTTAGCCCCCAGGGAGACCCAGTACTTC. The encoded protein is CASSLAPRETQYF. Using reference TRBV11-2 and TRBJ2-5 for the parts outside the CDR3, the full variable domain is EAGVAQSPRYKIIEKRQSVAFWCNPISGHATLYWYQQILGQGPKLLIQFQNNGVVDDSQLPKDRFSAERLKGVDSTLKIQPAKLEDSAVYLCASSLAPRETQYFGPGTRLLVL.

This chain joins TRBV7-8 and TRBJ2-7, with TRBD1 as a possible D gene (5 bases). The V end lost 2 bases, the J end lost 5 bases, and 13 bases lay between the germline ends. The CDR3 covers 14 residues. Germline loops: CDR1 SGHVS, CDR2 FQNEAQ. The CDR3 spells CASSLTGSWDEQYF. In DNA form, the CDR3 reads TGTGCCAGCAGCTTAACAGGATCCTGGGACGAGCAGTACTTC.

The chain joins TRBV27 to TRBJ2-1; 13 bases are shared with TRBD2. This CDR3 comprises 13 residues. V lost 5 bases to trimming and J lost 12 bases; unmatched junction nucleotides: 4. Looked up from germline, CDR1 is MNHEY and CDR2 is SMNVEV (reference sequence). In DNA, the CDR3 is TGTGCCAGCAGTCCCCGACTAGCGGGGGGGCAGTTCTTC. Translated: CASSPRLAGGQFF.

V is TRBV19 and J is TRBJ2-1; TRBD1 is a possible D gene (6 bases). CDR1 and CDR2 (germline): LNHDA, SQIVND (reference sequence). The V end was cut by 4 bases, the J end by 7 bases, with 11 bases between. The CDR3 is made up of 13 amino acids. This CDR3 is CASSTIQGNEQFF. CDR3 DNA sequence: TGTGCCAGTAGTACCATACAGGGAAATGAGCAGTTCTTC.

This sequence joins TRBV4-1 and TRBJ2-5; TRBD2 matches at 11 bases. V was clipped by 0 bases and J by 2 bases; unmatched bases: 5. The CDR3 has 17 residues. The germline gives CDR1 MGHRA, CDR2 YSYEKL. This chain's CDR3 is CASSQDGTSGRQETQYF. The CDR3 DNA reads TGCGCCAGCAGCCAAGATGGGACTAGCGGACGACAAGAGACCCAGTACTTC.

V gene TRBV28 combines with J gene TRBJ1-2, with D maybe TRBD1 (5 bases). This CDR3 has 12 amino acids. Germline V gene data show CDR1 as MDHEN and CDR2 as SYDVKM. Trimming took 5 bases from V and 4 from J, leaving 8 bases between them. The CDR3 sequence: CASSVGVYGYTF. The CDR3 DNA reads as TGTGCCAGCAGTGTAGGGGTCTATGGCTACACCTTC.

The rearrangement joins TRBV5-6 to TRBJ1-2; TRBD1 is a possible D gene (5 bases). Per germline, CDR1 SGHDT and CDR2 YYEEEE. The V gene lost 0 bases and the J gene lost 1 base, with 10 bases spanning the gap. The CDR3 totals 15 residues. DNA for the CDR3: TGTGCCAGCAGCTTGGGCGCAGGGATTAACTATGGCTACACCTTC. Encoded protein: CASSLGAGINYGYTF. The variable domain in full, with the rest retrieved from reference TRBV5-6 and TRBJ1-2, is DAGVTQSPTHLIKTRGQQVTLRCSPKSGHDTVSWYQQALGQGPQFIFQYYEEEERQRGNFPDRFSGHQFPNYSSELNVNALLLGDSALYLCASSLGAGINYGYTFGSGTRLTVV.

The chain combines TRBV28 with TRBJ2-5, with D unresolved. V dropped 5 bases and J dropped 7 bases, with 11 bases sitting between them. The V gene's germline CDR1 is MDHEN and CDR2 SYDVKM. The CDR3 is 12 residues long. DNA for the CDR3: TGTGCCAGCAGTACTGCCATTACGACCCAGTACTTC. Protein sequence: CASSTAITTQYF.

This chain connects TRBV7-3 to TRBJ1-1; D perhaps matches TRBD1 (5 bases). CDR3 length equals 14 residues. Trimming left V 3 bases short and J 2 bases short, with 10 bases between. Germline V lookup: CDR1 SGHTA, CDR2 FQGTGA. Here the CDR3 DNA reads TGTGCCAGCAGCTTTGGGGGGAAAAACACTGAAGCTTTCTTT. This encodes CASSFGGKNTEAFF.

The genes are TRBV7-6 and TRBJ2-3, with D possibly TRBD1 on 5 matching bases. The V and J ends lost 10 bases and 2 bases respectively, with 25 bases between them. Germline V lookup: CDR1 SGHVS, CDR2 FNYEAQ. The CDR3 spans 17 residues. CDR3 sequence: CATRRQGGWVNTDTQYF. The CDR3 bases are TGTGCCACCAGAAGGCAGGGTGGATGGGTTAACACAGATACGCAGTATTTT.

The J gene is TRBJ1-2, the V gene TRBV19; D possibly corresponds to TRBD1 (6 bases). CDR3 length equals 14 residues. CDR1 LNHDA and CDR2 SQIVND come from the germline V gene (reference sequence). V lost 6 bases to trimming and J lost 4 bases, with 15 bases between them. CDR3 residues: CASSQQTGSYGYTF. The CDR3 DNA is TGTGCCAGTAGCCAACAGACAGGATCCTATGGCTACACCTTC.